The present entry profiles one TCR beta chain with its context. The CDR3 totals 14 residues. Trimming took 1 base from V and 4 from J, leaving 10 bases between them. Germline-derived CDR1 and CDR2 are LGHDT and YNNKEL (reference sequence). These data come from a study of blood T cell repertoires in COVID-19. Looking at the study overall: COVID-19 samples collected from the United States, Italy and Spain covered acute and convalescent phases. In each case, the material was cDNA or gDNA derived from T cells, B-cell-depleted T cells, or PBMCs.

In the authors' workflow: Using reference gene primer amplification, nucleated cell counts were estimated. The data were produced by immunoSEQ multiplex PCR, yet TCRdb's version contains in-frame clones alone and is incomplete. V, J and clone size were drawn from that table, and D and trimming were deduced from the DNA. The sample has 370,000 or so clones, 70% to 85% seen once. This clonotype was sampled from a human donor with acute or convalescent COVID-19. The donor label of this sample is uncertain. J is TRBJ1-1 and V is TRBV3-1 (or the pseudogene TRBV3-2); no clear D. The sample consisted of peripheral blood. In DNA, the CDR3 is TGTGCCAGCAGCCAAGTTGCGGGCCGCACTGAAGCTTTCTTT. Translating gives CASSQVAGRTEAFF.